This T cell receptor beta chain was documented in a study of shared clonotypes between healthy human individuals. Broader study findings: Exclusively blood specimens were collected; tissue repertoires likely differ. Few donors limited the genetic and exposure-history diversity represented.

This CDR3 has 14 amino acids. With 3 bases clipped from V and 5 bases from J, the junction kept 6 bases outside the gene matches. CDR1 GTSNPN and CDR2 SVGIG come from the germline V gene (reference sequence). Concerning this clone itself: Its cognate antigen is unknown.

Profiling relied on immunoSEQ multiplex PCR, and the TCRdb table lists in-frame clones only, not all of them. This table has fewer than 650,000 clones, 70% to 80% appearing once. The sequence derives from a woman aged 40 to 55 in good health. Some clones in this sample may be carry-over from other donors' samples. The sample comprised PBMCs. This chain links TRBV30 with TRBJ2-3; 9 bases map to TRBD2. Here the CDR3 reads CAWRAAGGRDTQYF. The CDR3 DNA is TGTGCCTGGAGGGCGGCGGGAGGGCGAGATACGCAGTATTTT.